The following is a T cell receptor beta chain sequence with its context. A few counts support this clonotype. Which antigen it targets is not known. No clone much larger than this one lies a single base away; base qualities are absent. TCR cDNA was synthesized by 5'RACE template switching, through which a universal primer site and unique molecular identifiers were introduced. cDNA synthesis was primed from both the TCR alpha and TCR beta constant segments. Library amplification used two PCR steps, and the second PCR step added sample barcodes and sequencing adapters. Sequencing of libraries was performed on Illumina HiSeq 2500 (2x100 bp) or NovaSeq (2x150 bp). The authors processed their data as follows. MIGEC was used to demultiplex reads and collapse the reads into UMI consensus sequences, and MiXCR was used for V(D)J alignment. Using edgeR on replicate PBMC samples, clonotypes were called vaccine-responding if FDR was below 0.01 and the log2 fold change was above 5 up to day 15. Each bulk clonotype received a CD4 or CD8 identity based on whether the sequenced CD4 or CD8 repertoire contained that clonotype at higher abundance. TCRdb reran the public reads through fastp at Q25 and MiXCR, keeping productive beta chains. Rows merge per CDR3 protein into single entries with the most common DNA and genes. The V and J calls were determined by TCRdb, not by the authors. The sample table shows about 330,000 distinct CDR3 sequences, and roughly 7% are seen once. Jointly, the top ten make up 15% to 20% of the sample.

These data belong to a study of T cells after yellow fever vaccination (dated by TCRdb to the late 2010s). Regarding the complete study: Libraries from fractions with low cell numbers were prepared with the SMART-Seq v4 Ultra Low Input RNA kit. Blood samples were taken at several timepoints before and after primary and secondary immunization, and bulk PBMC replicates and cell subsets were isolated. Bulk TCR alpha and beta repertoires were sequenced longitudinally to track T-cell clones before and after primary and booster YFV17D yellow fever vaccination. Two healthy male donors, one aged 18 to 30 and one aged 30 to 40 years, made up the cohort.

Study-wide findings and limitations: FACS-sorted repertoires could contain abundant contaminating clonotypes from the bulk population, so computational filtering was required. Because the study included only a couple of donors, the extent to which the findings can be generalized is limited. A small fraction of clonotypes appeared in both the CD4 and CD8 compartments, likely as a result of convergent recombination. Compared with the primary T-cell response, the secondary T-cell response was faster but weaker, reaching its peak on day 5 rather than on day 15. After the booster, most clones that had expanded after primary vaccination were detected again (approximately 95% of CD4 and 88% of CD8), suggesting broad maintenance of memory.

Read against the paper, the sample's treatment or condition label means: live attenuated yellow fever vaccine strain. At each blood-draw timepoint, two biological replicates of bulk PBMCs were collected. A standard Ficoll-Paque protocol was used to isolate PBMCs from peripheral blood. TriZol was used to extract RNA from bulk PBMCs, CD4 and CD8 fractions, and dextramer-positive and dextramer-negative fractions. V trim: 2 bases; J trim: 5 bases; unmatched bases: 3. The CDR3 covers 13 residues, taking in both the cysteine and the valine. Only the CDR3 DNA is retained, 39 bases long and in frame from the first base. From the germline V gene (reference sequence), CDR1 is SGHNT and CDR2 is YYREEE.

The sample consisted of PBMCs, taken about 41 days after the first yellow fever vaccination. This chain joins TRBV5-4 to TRBJ2-7; 8 junctional bases match TRBD2. The receptor was isolated from a man between 18 and 35 years old who received the YFV17D yellow fever vaccine. The sequenced DNA is TGTGCCAGCAGCTTCGGGGGGGCCAACGAGCAGTACGTC. Translated, this is CASSFGGANEQYV.